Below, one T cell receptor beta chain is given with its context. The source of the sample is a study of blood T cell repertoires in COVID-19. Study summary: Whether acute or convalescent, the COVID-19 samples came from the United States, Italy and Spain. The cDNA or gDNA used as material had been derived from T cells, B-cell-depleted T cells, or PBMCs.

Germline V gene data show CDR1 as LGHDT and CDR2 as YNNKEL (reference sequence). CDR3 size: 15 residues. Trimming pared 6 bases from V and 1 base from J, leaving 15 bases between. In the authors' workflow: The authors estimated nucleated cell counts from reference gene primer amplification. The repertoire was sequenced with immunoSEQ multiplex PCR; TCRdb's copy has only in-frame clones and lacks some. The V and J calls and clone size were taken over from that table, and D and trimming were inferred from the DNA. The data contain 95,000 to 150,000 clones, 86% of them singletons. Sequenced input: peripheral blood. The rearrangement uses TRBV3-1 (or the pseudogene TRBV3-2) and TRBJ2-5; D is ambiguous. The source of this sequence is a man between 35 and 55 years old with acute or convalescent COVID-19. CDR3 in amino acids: CASRNGPQVQETQYF. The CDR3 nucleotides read TGTGCCAGCAGAAATGGCCCCCAGGTCCAAGAGACCCAGTACTTC.